This T cell receptor (beta chain) was obtained from a study of blood T cells in healthy people across ages. Broader study findings: Per million T cells, TCR beta diversity dropped roughly linearly as age increased.

As concerns this clonotype: As yet, its antigen is unknown.

With a J-beta primer mix and a sample-barcoded 5' primer, a second PCR ran about 7 to 12 cycles. TCRdb ran MiXCR on the 5' RACE reads and lists one entry per CDR3 protein. The sample yields approximately 1.5 million distinct CDR3 sequences, around 36% seen once. Total RNA was isolated from each sample in quantities of at least 5.5 micrograms. This CDR3 contains 16 residues. Trimming took off 3 bases at V and 0 bases at J, with 16 bases between the two ends. Per germline, CDR1 DFQATT and CDR2 SNEGSKA (reference sequence). This receptor was obtained from a woman in her 30s in good health. J is TRBJ2-3 and V is TRBV20-1, with D tentatively TRBD2 (6 bases). What was sequenced was blood. CDR3 nucleotide sequence: TGCAGTGCTAGTCCATACGGGAGTGGGAGCACAGATACGCAGTATTTT. This codes for CSASPYGSGSTDTQYF.